Here is one T cell receptor beta chain with its context. Its matching antigen is unknown. The data are from a study of PD-1 blockade in mismatch repair-deficient tumors. In the study overall: Enrolled about 2013-2017, patients had progressing, pretreated mismatch repair-deficient cancers of 12 to 13 types.

V shed 1 base, J shed 5 bases, and the junction held 9 bases outside the gene matches. The CDR3 spans 15 residues. Per germline, CDR1 SGDLS and CDR2 YYNGEE. General observations from the study: Rapid post-treatment expansion, then contraction, generally preceding radiologic response, marked tumor-resident clones.

TCRdb's table, derived via immunoSEQ multiplex PCR, lists solely in-frame clones and lacks some. Seen here are under 150,000 clones, 85% to 90% observed once, and the top ten hold roughly 10%. Source: peripheral blood, taken 72 weeks after starting pembrolizumab. V is TRBV9 and J is TRBJ2-7; TRBD2 aligns across 7 bases. This receptor was obtained from an adult with mismatch repair-deficient cancer. The DNA of the CDR3 is TGTGCCAGCAGCGTATCGGGACTAAAGAGGGACGAGCAGTACTTC. The encoded protein is CASSVSGLKRDEQYF.